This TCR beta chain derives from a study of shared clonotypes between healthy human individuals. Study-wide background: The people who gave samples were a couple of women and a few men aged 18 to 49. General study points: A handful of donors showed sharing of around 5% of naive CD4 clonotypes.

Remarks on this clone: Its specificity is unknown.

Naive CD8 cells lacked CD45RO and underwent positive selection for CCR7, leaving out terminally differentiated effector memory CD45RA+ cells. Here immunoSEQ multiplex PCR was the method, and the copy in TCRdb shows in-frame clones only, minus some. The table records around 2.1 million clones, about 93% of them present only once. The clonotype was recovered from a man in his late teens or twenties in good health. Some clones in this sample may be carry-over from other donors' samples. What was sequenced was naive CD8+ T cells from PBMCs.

The CDR3 DNA is TGTGCCAGCAGTCCCGCCAGACGGGAGATTAATGAGCAGTTCTTC. This translates into CASSPARREINEQFF. The chain couples TRBV6-1 to TRBJ2-1; a possible D gene is TRBD2 (6 bases). This CDR3 is built from 15 residues. Trimming removed 5 bases at V and 7 bases at J, with 18 bases between. In germline, CDR1 is MNHNS, CDR2 SASEGT.